The 29 T cell receptor beta chains below all came from one sample that was sequenced in a study of OX40 agonist ivuxolimab in advanced cancers. The assay was immunoSEQ multiplex PCR, and TCRdb's table has in-frame clones only and misses some. Among tens of thousands of clones, about nine tenths were seen once, and the ten largest hold approximately 0.6%. The source was CD4+ or CD8+ T cells sorted from blood, collected in a trial of the OX40 agonist ivuxolimab. The receptors were gathered from an adult with an advanced solid tumor such as melanoma, head and neck, liver or kidney cancer.

This rearrangement joins TRBV29-1 to TRBJ1-2, with D perhaps matching TRBD1 (6 bases). With 2 bases removed from V and 4 bases from J, the gap between germline ends came to 14 bases. Germline V gene data show CDR1 as SQVTM and CDR2 as ANQGSEA. The CDR3 is 14 residues long. The CDR3 here is CSVESTGLSYGYTF. The CDR3 nucleotides read TGCAGCGTTGAATCGACAGGCCTTTCCTATGGCTACACCTTC.

The rearrangement joins TRBV28 to TRBJ1-1, with 9 bases that match TRBD1. This CDR3 is 15 amino acids long. V shed 2 bases and J 5 bases; nucleotides not matched to a gene: 6. The germline V gene has CDR1 MDHEN and CDR2 SYDVKM. CDR3 region: CASSLGDREGTEAFF. DNA of the CDR3: TGTGCCAGCAGTTTAGGGGACAGGGAAGGGACTGAAGCTTTCTTT.

V and J are TRBV6-5 and TRBJ1-1; 8 positions agree with TRBD1. There are 15 residues in the CDR3. After removal of 6 bases from V and 1 base from J, the junction contained 7 bases not matched to a gene. Germline CDR1 is MNHEY and CDR2 is SVGAGI. The CDR3 nucleotides read TGTGCCAGCAGACAACGACAGGGGACGAACACTGAAGCTTTCTTT. Protein product: CASRQRQGTNTEAFF.

This sequence joins TRBV7-3 and TRBJ1-2; TRBD1 agrees at 7 bases. Germline lookup yields CDR1 SGHTA and CDR2 FQGTGA. This CDR3 is 13 amino acids long. The ends lost 4 bases at V and 6 bases at J; junction bases unmatched: 5. This chain's CDR3 is CASSSTGTDGYTF. For the CDR3, the DNA is TGTGCCAGCAGCTCTACTGGGACAGATGGCTACACCTTC.

The CDR3: CASSPRAGGEGEQFF. DNA of the CDR3: TGTGCCAGCAGTCCCCGAGCGGGGGGAGAAGGTGAGCAGTTCTTC. The rearrangement uses TRBV27 and TRBJ2-1; 9 bases fit TRBD2. Trimming cost V 5 bases and J 9 bases; bases outside gene matches: 11. There are 15 residues in the CDR3. Germline V gene sequence: CDR1 MNHEY, CDR2 SMNVEV (reference sequence).

In this sample, this clone turned up a few times. This chain links TRBV5-1 with TRBJ1-1; a weak D match, TRBD1 (5 bases). This CDR3 is built from 13 residues. CDR1 SGHRS and CDR2 YFSETQ come from the germline V gene. V lost 5 bases and J 0 bases, leaving 8 bases between the germline ends. The CDR3 coding sequence is TGCGCCAGCAGGGTAGGGGTGAACACTGAAGCTTTCTTT. Protein product: CASRVGVNTEAFF. The variable domain in full, completed from reference TRBV5-1 and TRBJ1-1, reads KAGVTQTPRYLIKTRGQQVTLSCSPISGHRSVSWYQQTPGQGLQFLFEYFSETQRNKGNFPGRFSGRQFSNSRSEMNVSTLELGDSALYLCASRVGVNTEAFFGQGTRLTVV.

This chain links TRBV18 with TRBJ2-1, with 8 bases fitting TRBD2. Germline CDR1 and CDR2: KGHSH and LQKENI. The CDR3 sequence is 16 residues long. V was clipped by 0 bases and J by 6 bases; unmatched bases: 7. The CDR3, as DNA: TGTGCCAGCTCACCACCGAACGGGGGGGCATCCAATGAGCAGTTCTTC. This codes for CASSPPNGGASNEQFF.

The rearrangement links TRBV19 to TRBJ2-7; the D gene is possibly TRBD1 (6 bases). Germline V gene data show CDR1 as LNHDA and CDR2 as SQIVND (reference sequence). The CDR3 runs 18 residues. Trimming cost V 6 bases and J 4 bases, with 28 bases left between them. The DNA for the CDR3 is TGTGCCAGTAGCTCCACAATCATTTATCCGGGACACCAATACGAGCAGTACTTC. This codes for CASSSTIIYPGHQYEQYF.

CDR3 loop: CASSLVSAGRGYGYTF. CDR3 DNA sequence: TGTGCCAGCAGCTTAGTTTCGGCAGGCCGCGGCTATGGCTACACCTTC. V gene TRBV11-2 combines with J gene TRBJ1-2; no clear D. V lost 1 base and J 4 bases, leaving 16 bases between the germline ends. This CDR3 has 16 amino acids. Per germline, CDR1 SGHAT and CDR2 FQNNGV.

This clone was detected only a few times. The chain has TRBV4-1 and TRBJ1-5, with unresolved D. Germline V gene sequence: CDR1 MGHRA, CDR2 YSYEKL. The V end was cut by 5 bases, the J end by 0 bases, with 8 bases between. The CDR3 is 14 residues long. This chain's CDR3 is CASSKSYSNQPQHF. The CDR3 DNA is TGCGCCAGCAGCAAGAGTTATAGCAATCAGCCCCAGCATTTT.

The gene calls are TRBV4-2 and TRBJ1-1, with a weak D call TRBD1 (6 bases). Germline V gene data show CDR1 as LGHNA and CDR2 as YNFKEQ. The CDR3 sequence is 15 residues long. The V and J ends lost 1 base and 0 bases respectively, with 9 bases between them. CDR3 nucleotides: TGTGCCAGCAGCCAAGGGGACAACATGAACACTGAAGCTTTCTTT. Encoded protein: CASSQGDNMNTEAFF.

The chain links TRBV6-5 to TRBJ1-1; tentatively, D is TRBD1 (5 bases). CDR3 length: 13 residues. V was cut by 0 bases and J by 8 bases, with 10 bases left in between. Germline V gene sequence: CDR1 MNHEY, CDR2 SVGAGI. CDR3 bases: TGTGCCAGCAGTTACTCGGTGGGGCAAGAAGCTTTCTTT. It translates to CASSYSVGQEAFF.

The genes are TRBV7-8 and TRBJ1-1; 7 bases fit TRBD1. The junction had 4 bases not matched to a gene; V was cut back by 5 bases and J by 1 base. CDR3 length: 14 residues. The germline V gene has CDR1 SGHVS and CDR2 FQNEAQ. CDR3 residues: CASSLGTANTEAFF. The CDR3 region has the DNA TGTGCCAGCAGCCTTGGGACAGCGAACACTGAAGCTTTCTTT.

This clone was seen only a few times. V is TRBV11-2 and J is TRBJ1-5; D is unresolved. The CDR3 has 13 amino acids. Trimming removed 5 bases at V and 7 bases at J, with 12 bases between. Germline CDR1 SGHAT, CDR2 FQNNGV. DNA of the CDR3: TGTGCCAGCAGCGCGTCGCCTTGGCAGCCCCAGCATTTT. This sequence encodes CASSASPWQPQHF.

The chain carries TRBV19 and TRBJ1-2; 7 nucleotides agree with TRBD1. Germline CDR1 is LNHDA and CDR2 is SQIVND (reference sequence). With 6 bases clipped from V and 5 bases from J, the junction kept 12 bases outside the gene matches. The CDR3 loop spans 15 amino acids. The chain's CDR3 is CASRTGDSKVYGYTF. The CDR3 region has the DNA TGTGCCAGTAGAACCGGGGACAGTAAAGTATATGGCTACACCTTC. The full variable domain, its missing parts supplied by reference TRBV19 and TRBJ1-2, is DGGITQSPKYLFRKEGQNVTLSCEQNLNHDAMYWYRQDPGQGLRLIYYSQIVNDFQKGDIAEGYSVSREKKESFPLTVTSAQKNPTAFYLCASRTGDSKVYGYTFGSGTRLTVV.

J is TRBJ1-4 and V is TRBV4-1; the match to TRBD1 covers 7 bases. CDR3 size: 16 residues. The germline V gene encodes CDR1 MGHRA and CDR2 YSYEKL. V lost 4 bases and J lost 5; bases outside the gene matches: 10. In nucleotides, the CDR3 is TGCGCCAGCAGCCCCAGACAGGGTCTGGCGAATGAAAAACTGTTTTTT. Its protein product is CASSPRQGLANEKLFF.

V and J are TRBV18 and TRBJ2-2; 7 bases align to TRBD1. CDR3 length: 13 residues. The germline gives CDR1 KGHSH, CDR2 LQKENI. The V segment lost 3 bases and the J segment 5 bases; nucleotides outside the gene matches: 0. CDR3 sequence (DNA): TGTGCCAGCTCACCGGACAGGACCGGGGAGCTGTTTTTT. Translating it yields CASSPDRTGELFF.

The chain has TRBV19 and TRBJ2-1; the match to TRBD2 covers 8 bases. Germline lookup yields CDR1 LNHDA and CDR2 SQIVND (reference sequence). Losses at the gene ends were 3 bases for V and 4 bases for J; bases not matched to a gene: 5. The CDR3 covers 15 residues. The CDR3 region has the DNA TGTGCCAGTAGTATCTCGGGAGGGGGGTACAATGAGCAGTTCTTC. Residues: CASSISGGGYNEQFF. The full variable domain, its missing parts supplied by reference TRBV19 and TRBJ2-1, is DGGITQSPKYLFRKEGQNVTLSCEQNLNHDAMYWYRQDPGQGLRLIYYSQIVNDFQKGDIAEGYSVSREKKESFPLTVTSAQKNPTAFYLCASSISGGGYNEQFFGPGTRLTVL.

This chain's CDR3 is CASSRLSRPDYGYTF. CDR3 coding DNA: TGCGCCAGCAGCCGCCTTTCACGACCGGACTATGGCTACACCTTC. This rearrangement joins TRBV4-1 to TRBJ1-2; no clear D. V was pared by 4 bases and J by 3 bases, with 15 bases between. Germline V CDR1 and CDR2: MGHRA, YSYEKL. The CDR3 is 15 residues long.

V usage is TRBV4-2 and J usage is TRBJ2-7; 12 nucleotides match TRBD2. Losses at the gene ends were 1 base for V and 2 bases for J; bases not matched to a gene: 6. Germline CDR1 is LGHNA and CDR2 is YNFKEQ. This CDR3 is 17 amino acids long. The CDR3 reads CASSQGGASGGAYEQYF. The CDR3 DNA sequence: TGTGCCAGCAGCCAAGGCGGGGCTAGCGGGGGGGCCTACGAGCAGTACTTC.

The genes are TRBV19 and TRBJ1-2, with 7 nucleotides matching TRBD1. Losses at the gene ends were 3 bases for V and 4 bases for J; bases not matched to a gene: 8. Germline V gene sequence: CDR1 LNHDA, CDR2 SQIVND (reference sequence). This CDR3 has 15 residues. The CDR3 region has the DNA TGTGCCAGTAGTATTCAGGGGGAGGTCCCCTATGGCTACACCTTC. It specifies CASSIQGEVPYGYTF.

The chain links TRBV28 to TRBJ1-4; D gene uncertain. V dropped 2 bases and J dropped 6 bases, with 7 bases sitting between them. The CDR3 spans 13 residues. CDR1 and CDR2 (germline): MDHEN, SYDVKM. The CDR3 region has the DNA TGTGCCAGCAGTTTAGATATGTATGAAAAACTGTTTTTT. Its protein product is CASSLDMYEKLFF.

The rearrangement joins TRBV2 to TRBJ2-7; 11 nucleotides agree with TRBD1. Looked up from germline, CDR1 is SNHLY and CDR2 is FYNNEI. The length of the CDR3 is 12 residues. The V segment lost 11 bases and the J segment 6 bases; nucleotides outside the gene matches: 6. The DNA of the CDR3 is TGTGCCTGTGCCGGGACAGGGGGCGAGCAGTACTTC. This codes for CACAGTGGEQYF.

The chain recombines TRBV2 with TRBJ1-5; 8 positions agree with TRBD1. This CDR3 has 13 residues. Per the germline V gene, CDR1 is SNHLY and CDR2 is FYNNEI. The V and J ends lost 7 bases and 7 bases, in that order; junction bases with no gene match: 6. CDR3 sequence: CASNQGARQPQHF. The CDR3 nucleotides are TGTGCCAGCAATCAGGGGGCGCGGCAGCCCCAGCATTTT. Full variable domain (outside the CDR3, taken from reference TRBV2 and TRBJ1-5): EPEVTQTPSHQVTQMGQEVILRCVPISNHLYFYWYRQILGQKVEFLVSFYNNEISEKSEIFDDQFSVERPDGSNFTLKIRSTKLEDSAMYFCASNQGARQPQHFGDGTRLSIL.

The chain links TRBV6-5 to TRBJ2-5; 7 nucleotides agree with TRBD2. CDR1 is MNHEY and CDR2 is SVGAGI in the germline V gene. This CDR3 is built from 13 residues. Unmatched junction bases numbered 6, after V lost 6 bases and J lost 5 bases. The CDR3 sequence: CASRTPREETQYF. The CDR3, as DNA: TGTGCCAGCAGGACCCCGCGGGAGGAGACCCAGTACTTC.

There are many counts of this clone. This chain joins TRBV18 and TRBJ1-2, with D perhaps matching TRBD1 (5 bases). Germline loops: CDR1 KGHSH, CDR2 LQKENI. This CDR3 region has 13 residues. V was cut by 2 bases and J by 5 bases, with 9 bases left in between. As DNA, the CDR3 is TGTGCCAGCTCACCAGGGGAGGGGTATGGCTACACCTTC. Its translation: CASSPGEGYGYTF.

The table lists this clone with a few counts. This chain connects TRBV2 to TRBJ1-2; a weak D match, TRBD1 (5 bases). The V end was cut by 8 bases, the J end by 2 bases, with 9 bases between. The germline gives CDR1 SNHLY, CDR2 FYNNEI. The CDR3 is made up of 12 amino acids. CDR3 nucleotides: TGTGCCAGCGGGACGGGGAACTATGGCTACACCTTC. Amino acid sequence: CASGTGNYGYTF.

The V gene is TRBV5-1, the J gene TRBJ1-2, with TRBD1 identical over 9 bases. The germline CDR1 and CDR2 sequences are SGHRS and YFSETQ. V shed 4 bases, J shed 7 bases, and the junction held 8 bases outside the gene matches. CDR3 length: 14 amino acids. The DNA for the CDR3 is TGCGCCAGCAGCCCTGGGTCGACAGGGGGTGGCTACACCTTC. Amino acid sequence: CASSPGSTGGGYTF.

The chain is built from TRBV15 and TRBJ1-1, with 8 bases identical to TRBD1. The CDR3 length is 13 residues. Germline V lookup: CDR1 LNHNV, CDR2 YYDKDF (reference sequence). Germline trimming cut 3 bases from V and 9 bases from J; bases unmatched to any gene: 6. CDR3 nucleotides: TGTGCCACCAGCAGTGACAGGGGTTTTCAAGCTTTCTTT. It is translated as CATSSDRGFQAFF. Together with reference TRBV15 and TRBJ1-1, the CDR3 gives the full variable domain: DAMVIQNPRYQVTQFGKPVTLSCSQTLNHNVMYWYQQKSSQAPKLLFHYYDKDFNNEADTPDNFQSRRPNTSFCFLDIRSPGLGDTAMYLCATSSDRGFQAFFGQGTRLTVV.